This TCR beta chain stems from a study of T-cell memory formation after mild COVID-19. As for the study in general: Across donors, TCR clusters were largely donor specific. General study findings and limits: From day 15 to 85, contracting clones were balanced between CD4 and CD8, whereas later expanders leaned toward CD4+.

In regard to this clonotype: Its antigen is not identified.

CDR3 length: 15 amino acids. CDR1 and CDR2 from the germline V gene are DFQATT and SNEGSKA (reference sequence). The V gene lost 3 bases and the J gene lost 7 bases, with 21 bases spanning the gap. TCRdb analysed the 5' RACE reads with MiXCR anew, one entry per CDR3 protein. The sample lists 350,000 to 500,000 distinct CDR3 sequences; around a quarter were seen once. Sequenced: PBMCs or a T cell subset sorted from them (not recorded which). This sequence was found in an adult woman who had mild COVID-19 (a few samples of this study predate the infection). Cell type and time point are not known. The chain combines TRBV20-1 with TRBJ1-2; D remains unclear. The CDR3 DNA is TGCAGTGCTAGGCACCACGCGACACGTTTGACTGGCTACACCTTC. Encoded protein: CSARHHATRLTGYTF.